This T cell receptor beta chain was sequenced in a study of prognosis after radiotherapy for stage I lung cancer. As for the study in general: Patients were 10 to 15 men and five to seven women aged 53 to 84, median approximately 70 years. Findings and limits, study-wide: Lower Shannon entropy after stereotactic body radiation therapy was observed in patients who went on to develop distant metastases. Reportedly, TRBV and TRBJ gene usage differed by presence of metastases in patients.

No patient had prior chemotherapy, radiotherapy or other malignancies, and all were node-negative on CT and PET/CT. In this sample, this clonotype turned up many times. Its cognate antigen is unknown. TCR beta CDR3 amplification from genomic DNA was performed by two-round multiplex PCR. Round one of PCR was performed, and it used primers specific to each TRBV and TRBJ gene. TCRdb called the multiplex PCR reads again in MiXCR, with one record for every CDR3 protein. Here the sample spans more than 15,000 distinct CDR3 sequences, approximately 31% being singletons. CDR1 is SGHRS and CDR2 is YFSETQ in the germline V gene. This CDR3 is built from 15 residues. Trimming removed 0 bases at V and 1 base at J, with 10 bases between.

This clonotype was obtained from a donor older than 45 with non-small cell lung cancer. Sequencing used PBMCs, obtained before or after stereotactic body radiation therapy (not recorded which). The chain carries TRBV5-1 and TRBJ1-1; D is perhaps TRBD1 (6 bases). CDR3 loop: CASSLVGHTNTEAFF. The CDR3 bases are TGCGCCAGCAGCTTGGTGGGACACACGAACACTGAAGCTTTCTTT.